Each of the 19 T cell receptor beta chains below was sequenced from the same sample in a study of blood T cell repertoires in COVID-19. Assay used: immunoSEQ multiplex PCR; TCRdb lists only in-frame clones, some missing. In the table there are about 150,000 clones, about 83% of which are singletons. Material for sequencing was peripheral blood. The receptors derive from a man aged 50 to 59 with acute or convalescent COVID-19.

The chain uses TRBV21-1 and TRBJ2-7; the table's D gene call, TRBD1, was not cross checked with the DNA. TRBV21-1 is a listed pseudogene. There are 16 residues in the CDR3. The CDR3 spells CASSKAGDRPFYEQYV. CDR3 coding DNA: TGTGCCAGCAGCAAAGCCGGGGACAGACCTTTCTACGAGCAGTACGTC.

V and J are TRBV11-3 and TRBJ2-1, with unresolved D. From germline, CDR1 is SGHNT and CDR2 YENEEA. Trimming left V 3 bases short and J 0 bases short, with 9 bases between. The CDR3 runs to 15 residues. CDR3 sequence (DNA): TGTGCCAGCAGCTTCTCGGTGAGCTCCTACAATGAGCAGTTCTTC. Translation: CASSFSVSSYNEQFF.

CDR3 protein: CASSLVTLANSPLHF. DNA of the CDR3: TGTGCCAGCAGTTTGGTGACGCTAGCTAATTCACCCCTCCACTTT. The gene calls are TRBV27 and TRBJ1-6, with no clear D. Germline V gene sequence: CDR1 MNHEY, CDR2 SMNVEV (reference sequence). The V end lost 3 bases, the J end lost 6 bases, and 12 bases lay between the germline ends. CDR3 size: 15 residues.

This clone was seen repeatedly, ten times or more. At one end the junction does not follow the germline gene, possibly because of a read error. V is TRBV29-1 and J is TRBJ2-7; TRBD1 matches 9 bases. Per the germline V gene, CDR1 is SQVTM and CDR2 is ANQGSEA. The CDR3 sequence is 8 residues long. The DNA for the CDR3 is TGCAGCGTCACAGGGGGCCACTTC. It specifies CSVTGGHF.

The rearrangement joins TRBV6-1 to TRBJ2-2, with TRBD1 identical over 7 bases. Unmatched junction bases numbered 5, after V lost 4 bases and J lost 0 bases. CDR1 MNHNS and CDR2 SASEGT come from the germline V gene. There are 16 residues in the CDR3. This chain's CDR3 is CASSVQTGSNTGELFF. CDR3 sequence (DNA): TGTGCCAGCAGTGTTCAGACAGGGTCGAACACCGGGGAGCTGTTTTTT.

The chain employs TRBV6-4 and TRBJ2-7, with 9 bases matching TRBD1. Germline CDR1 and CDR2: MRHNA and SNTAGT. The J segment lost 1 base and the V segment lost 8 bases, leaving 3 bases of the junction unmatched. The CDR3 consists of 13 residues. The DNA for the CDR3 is TGTGCCAGCCCGGACAGGGGTTCCTACGAGCAGTACGTC. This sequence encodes CASPDRGSYEQYV.

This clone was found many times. CDR3 sequence: CASSQDQGSVLFF. In DNA, the CDR3 is TGTGCCAGCAGCCAAGATCAGGGTTCAGTCCTGTTTTTT. The chain links TRBV3-1 (or the pseudogene TRBV3-2) to TRBJ2-2, with D tentatively TRBD1 (5 bases). V lost 0 bases to trimming and J lost 14 bases, with 13 bases between them. This CDR3 has 13 residues. Germline V gene data show CDR1 as LGHDT and CDR2 as YNNKEL (reference sequence).

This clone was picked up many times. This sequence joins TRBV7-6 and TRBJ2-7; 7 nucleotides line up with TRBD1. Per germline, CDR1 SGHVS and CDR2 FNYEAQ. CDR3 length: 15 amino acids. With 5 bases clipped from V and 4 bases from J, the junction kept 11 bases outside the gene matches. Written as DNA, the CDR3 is TGTGCCAGCAGCCCCCGATCAACAGGGGCATACGAGCAGTACTTC. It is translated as CASSPRSTGAYEQYF.

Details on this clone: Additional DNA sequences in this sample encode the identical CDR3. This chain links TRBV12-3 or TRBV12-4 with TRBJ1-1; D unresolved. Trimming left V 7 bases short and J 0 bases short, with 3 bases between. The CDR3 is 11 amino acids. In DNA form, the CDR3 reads TGTGCCAGCACCTTGAACACTGAAGCTTTCTTT. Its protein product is CASTLNTEAFF.

The CDR3 loop is CASSRDRVLGRNQPQHF. CDR3 coding DNA: TGTGCCAGCAGCCGGGACAGGGTTTTAGGTCGTAATCAGCCCCAGCATTTT. The chain couples TRBV5-7 to TRBJ1-5; 9 bases line up with TRBD1. TRBV5-7 falls under the ORF class, with uncertain function. V lost 4 bases to trimming and J lost 4 bases; unmatched junction nucleotides: 12. The CDR3 has 17 residues.

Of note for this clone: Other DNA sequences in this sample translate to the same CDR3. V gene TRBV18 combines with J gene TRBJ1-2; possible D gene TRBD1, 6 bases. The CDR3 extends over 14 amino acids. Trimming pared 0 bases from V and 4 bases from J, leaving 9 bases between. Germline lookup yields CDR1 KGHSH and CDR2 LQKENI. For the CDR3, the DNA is TGTGCCAGCTCACCACCAGGGGGTGGCTATGGCTACACCTTC. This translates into CASSPPGGGYGYTF.

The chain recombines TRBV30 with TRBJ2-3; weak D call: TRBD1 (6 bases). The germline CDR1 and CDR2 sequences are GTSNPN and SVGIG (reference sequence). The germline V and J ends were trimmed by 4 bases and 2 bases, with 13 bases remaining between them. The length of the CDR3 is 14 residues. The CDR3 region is CAWTTGLHTDTQYF. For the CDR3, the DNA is TGTGCCTGGACCACAGGGCTCCACACAGATACGCAGTATTTT.

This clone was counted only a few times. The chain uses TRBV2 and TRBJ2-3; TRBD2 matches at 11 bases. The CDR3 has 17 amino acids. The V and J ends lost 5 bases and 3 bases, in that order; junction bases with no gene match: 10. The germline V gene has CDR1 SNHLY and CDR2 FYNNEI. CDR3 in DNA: TGTGCCAGCAGTTACCCCCTTAGCGGGGGGGCTACAGATACGCAGTATTTT. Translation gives CASSYPLSGGATDTQYF. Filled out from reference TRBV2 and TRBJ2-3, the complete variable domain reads EPEVTQTPSHQVTQMGQEVILRCVPISNHLYFYWYRQILGQKVEFLVSFYNNEISEKSEIFDDQFSVERPDGSNFTLKIRSTKLEDSAMYFCASSYPLSGGATDTQYFGPGTRLTVL.

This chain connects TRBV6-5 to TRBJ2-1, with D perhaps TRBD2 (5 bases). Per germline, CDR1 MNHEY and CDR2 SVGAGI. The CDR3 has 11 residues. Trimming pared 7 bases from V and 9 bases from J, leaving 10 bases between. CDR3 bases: TGTGCCAGCACCCGAGGAGGTGAGCAGTTCTTC. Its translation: CASTRGGEQFF.

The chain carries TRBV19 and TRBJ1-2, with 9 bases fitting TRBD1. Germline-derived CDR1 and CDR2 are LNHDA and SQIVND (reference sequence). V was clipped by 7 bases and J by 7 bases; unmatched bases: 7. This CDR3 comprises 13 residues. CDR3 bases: TGTGCCAGTACCCTTACAGGGGGCGGTGGCTACACCTTC. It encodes CASTLTGGGGYTF.

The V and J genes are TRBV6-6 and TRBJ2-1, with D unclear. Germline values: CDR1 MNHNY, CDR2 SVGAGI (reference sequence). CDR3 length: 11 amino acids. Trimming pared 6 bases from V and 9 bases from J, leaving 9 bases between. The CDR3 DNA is TGTGCCAGCAGCCCGCGGCGTGAGCAGTTCTTC. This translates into CASSPRREQFF.

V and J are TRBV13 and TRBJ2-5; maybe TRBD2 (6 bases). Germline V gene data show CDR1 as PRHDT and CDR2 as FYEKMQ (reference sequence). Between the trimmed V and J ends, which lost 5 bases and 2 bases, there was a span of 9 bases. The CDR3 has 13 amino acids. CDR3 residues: CASSTAGQETQYF. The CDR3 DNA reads TGTGCCAGCAGCACCGCGGGGCAAGAGACCCAGTACTTC.

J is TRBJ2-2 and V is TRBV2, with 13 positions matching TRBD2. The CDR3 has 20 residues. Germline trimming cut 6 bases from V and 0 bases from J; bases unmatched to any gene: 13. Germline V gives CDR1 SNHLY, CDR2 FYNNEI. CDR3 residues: CASREPRTSGGGTNTGELFF. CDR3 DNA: TGTGCCAGCAGGGAGCCCCGGACTAGCGGGGGAGGAACGAACACCGGGGAGCTGTTTTTT.

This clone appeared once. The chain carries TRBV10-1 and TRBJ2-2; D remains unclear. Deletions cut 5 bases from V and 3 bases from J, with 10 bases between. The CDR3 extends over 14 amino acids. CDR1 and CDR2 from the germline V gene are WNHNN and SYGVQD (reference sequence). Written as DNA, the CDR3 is TGCGCCAGCAGTCCGACAACCCACACCGGGGAGCTGTTTTTT. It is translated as CASSPTTHTGELFF.